Below are 28 T cell receptor beta chains sequenced from a single sample in a study of OX40 agonist ivuxolimab in advanced cancers. Using immunoSEQ multiplex PCR, the repertoire was profiled, and TCRdb retains in-frame clones only, with some absent. The table records over 60,000 clones, 75% to 90% of them present only once. Material: CD4+ or CD8+ T cells sorted from blood, obtained in a trial of the OX40 agonist ivuxolimab. Source of these receptors: an adult with an advanced solid tumor such as melanoma, head and neck, liver or kidney cancer.

This clone has a single count. V and J are TRBV11-2 and TRBJ2-3; tentative D call: TRBD2 (6 bases). The CDR3 runs 15 residues. Germline V gives CDR1 SGHAT, CDR2 FQNNGV. V was cut by 2 bases and J by 2 bases, with 11 bases left in between. In DNA, the CDR3 is TGTGCCAGCAGCTTATTCGCTAGCGCCACAGATACGCAGTATTTT. This translates into CASSLFASATDTQYF.

This rearrangement joins TRBV4-1 to TRBJ2-5; a possible D gene is TRBD2 (6 bases). The V end lost 5 bases, the J end lost 2 bases, and 9 bases lay between the germline ends. This CDR3 is 13 amino acids long. Germline loops: CDR1 MGHRA, CDR2 YSYEKL. CDR3 sequence reads: CASSAGTQETQYF. In DNA, the CDR3 is TGCGCCAGCAGCGCGGGGACTCAAGAGACCCAGTACTTC.

The CDR3 loop reads CASGRDRVDEQFF. The DNA for the CDR3 is TGTGCCAGCGGCCGGGACAGGGTCGATGAGCAGTTCTTC. The rearrangement links TRBV6-5 to TRBJ2-1, with 9 bases that match TRBD1. The ends lost 8 bases at V and 8 bases at J; junction bases unmatched: 7. Germline-derived CDR1 and CDR2 are MNHEY and SVGAGI. The CDR3 totals 13 residues.

The gene calls are TRBV9 and TRBJ1-5, with D possibly being TRBD1 (5 bases). The length of the CDR3 is 14 residues. Germline V gene lookup returns CDR1 SGDLS and CDR2 YYNGEE. With 7 bases removed from V and 1 base from J, the gap between germline ends came to 12 bases. CDR3 sequence: CASGGGLSNQPQHF. The CDR3 DNA reads as TGTGCCAGCGGCGGGGGGTTGAGCAATCAGCCCCAGCATTTT.

The chain employs TRBV10-1 and TRBJ2-2, with 9 nucleotides matching TRBD2. Germline V gives CDR1 WNHNN, CDR2 SYGVQD (reference sequence). V lost 8 bases, J lost 3 bases, and 7 bases stayed unmatched. The CDR3 covers 15 residues. CDR3 sequence reads: CASRAGGSDTGELFF. The DNA of the CDR3 is TGCGCCAGCCGAGCGGGAGGTTCGGACACCGGGGAGCTGTTTTTT.

The rearrangement joins TRBV10-3 to TRBJ2-1; weak D call: TRBD2 (6 bases). V lost 2 bases and J lost 2, with 10 bases in between. The CDR3 runs 15 residues. Germline values: CDR1 ENHRY, CDR2 SYGVKD. CDR3 coding DNA: TGTGCCATCAGTGAGGGGACTCCTACCTACAATGAGCAGTTCTTC. Its protein product is CAISEGTPTYNEQFF.

This clone was detected once. This chain's CDR3 is CASTAGVSYNEQFF. As DNA, the CDR3 is TGTGCCAGCACGGCGGGAGTGTCCTACAATGAGCAGTTCTTC. The chain employs TRBV5-8 and TRBJ2-1, with 7 bases identical to TRBD2. Germline V lookup: CDR1 SGHTS, CDR2 YDEGEE. The CDR3 is 14 residues long. The V gene end was trimmed by 6 bases and the J gene end by 1 base; junction bases not matched to a gene: 4.

The V and J genes are TRBV6-5 and TRBJ1-6; 8 positions agree with TRBD1. The germline gives CDR1 MNHEY, CDR2 SVGAGI. Trimming took 7 bases from V and 3 from J; bases not matched to a gene: 5. CDR3 size: 15 residues. CDR3 protein: CASKPDRDYNSPLHF. The CDR3 nucleotides are TGTGCCAGCAAGCCGGACAGGGACTATAATTCACCCCTCCACTTT.

V usage is TRBV2 and J usage is TRBJ1-2, with 9 nucleotides matching TRBD1. The V gene end was trimmed by 6 bases and the J gene end by 8 bases; junction bases not matched to a gene: 4. The CDR3 has 12 amino acids. The germline gives CDR1 SNHLY, CDR2 FYNNEI. CDR3 nucleotide sequence: TGTGCCAGCAGGATGGACAGGGGCGGCTACACCTTC. Its translation is CASRMDRGGYTF.

Only one count was recorded for this clone. This chain joins TRBV20-1 and TRBJ2-5; possibly TRBD2 for D (5 bases). The CDR3 totals 10 residues. The germline CDR1 and CDR2 sequences are DFQATT and SNEGSKA (reference sequence). V was shortened by 5 bases and J by 9 bases, with 10 bases between the two germline ends. Here the CDR3 reads CSAFDGAQYF. CDR3 in DNA: TGCAGTGCTTTCGACGGGGCCCAGTACTTC.

The rearrangement links TRBV9 to TRBJ2-3; D call uncertain. Germline V gene data show CDR1 as SGDLS and CDR2 as YYNGEE. The CDR3 consists of 14 residues. Trimming pared 5 bases from V and 0 bases from J, leaving 10 bases between. The CDR3 spells CASRRSSSTDTQYF. As DNA, the CDR3 is TGTGCCAGCAGGAGGAGTTCTAGCACAGATACGCAGTATTTT. The full variable domain, rest sourced from reference TRBV9 and TRBJ2-3, is DSGVTQTPKHLITATGQRVTLRCSPRSGDLSVYWYQQSLDQGLQFLIQYYNGEERAKGNILERFSAQQFPDLHSELNLSSLELGDSALYFCASRRSSSTDTQYFGPGTRLTVL.

The chain couples TRBV18 to TRBJ2-3; D unresolved. The CDR3 loop spans 13 amino acids. The V end lost 10 bases, the J end lost 2 bases, and 13 bases lay between the germline ends. CDR1 and CDR2 (germline): KGHSH, LQKENI. CDR3 coding DNA: TGTGCCACCAACGTTAGGGACACAGATACGCAGTATTTT. This encodes CATNVRDTDTQYF.

The rearrangement joins TRBV5-1 to TRBJ2-5; the D gene could be TRBD1 or TRBD2 (7 bases each). Trimming shortened V by 0 bases and J by 5 bases, and 11 bases separated the two germline ends. The length of the CDR3 is 14 residues. Germline CDR1 reads SGHRS; CDR2 reads YFSETQ. CDR3: CASSLGQGGETQYF. The CDR3 DNA sequence: TGCGCCAGCAGCTTGGGTCAGGGGGGGGAGACCCAGTACTTC. Full variable domain (missing parts from reference TRBV5-1 and TRBJ2-5): KAGVTQTPRYLIKTRGQQVTLSCSPISGHRSVSWYQQTPGQGLQFLFEYFSETQRNKGNFPGRFSGRQFSNSRSEMNVSTLELGDSALYLCASSLGQGGETQYFGPGTRLLVL.

The V call is TRBV12-5, the J call TRBJ1-1, with D uncertain. The germline V and J ends were trimmed by 0 bases and 1 base, with 6 bases remaining between them. Germline CDR1 LGHNT, CDR2 FRNRAP. The CDR3 covers 14 residues. CDR3 region: CASGLVSPNTEAFF. The CDR3 nucleotides are TGTGCTAGTGGTTTGGTTAGTCCGAACACTGAAGCTTTCTTT.

This chain links TRBV9 with TRBJ2-5; 12 bases fit TRBD2. CDR1 and CDR2 from the germline V gene are SGDLS and YYNGEE. V lost 0 bases, J lost 3 bases, and 12 bases stayed unmatched. The CDR3 contains 19 residues. As DNA, the CDR3 is TGTGCCAGCAGCGTAGGTGTCCGAGGGACTAGCGGGTTGGAAGAGACCCAGTACTTC. Translation gives CASSVGVRGTSGLEETQYF.

The CDR3 sequence is CASRQTSGSWTGELFF. The CDR3 nucleotides are TGCGCCAGCAGGCAAACTAGCGGGAGTTGGACCGGGGAGCTGTTTTTT. The rearrangement joins TRBV5-1 to TRBJ2-2; 11 positions agree with TRBD2. CDR3 length equals 16 residues. Trimming removed 5 bases from V and 5 bases from J; junction bases left unmatched: 8. Germline V gene lookup returns CDR1 SGHRS and CDR2 YFSETQ.

J is TRBJ1-1 and V is TRBV19; no reliable D call. Germline CDR1 is LNHDA and CDR2 is SQIVND (reference sequence). Trimming removed 8 bases at V and 4 bases at J, with 23 bases between. The CDR3 totals 16 residues. CDR3 coding DNA: TGTGCCAGTTTAGACTGGGCTTCGGGCACGGGCACTGAAGCTTTCTTT. Translating gives CASLDWASGTGTEAFF.

This chain joins TRBV9 and TRBJ1-1; D possibly corresponds to TRBD1 (6 bases). Germline lookup yields CDR1 SGDLS and CDR2 YYNGEE. This CDR3 region has 15 residues. V lost 3 bases, J lost 4 bases, and 16 bases lay in between. The CDR3 region has the DNA TGTGCCAGCAGCGCCCAAACAGGGTCCATCACTGAAGCTTTCTTT. Translating gives CASSAQTGSITEAFF. Combining the CDR3 with reference TRBV9 and TRBJ1-1 gives the whole variable domain DSGVTQTPKHLITATGQRVTLRCSPRSGDLSVYWYQQSLDQGLQFLIQYYNGEERAKGNILERFSAQQFPDLHSELNLSSLELGDSALYFCASSAQTGSITEAFFGQGTRLTVV.

The rearrangement uses TRBV5-4 and TRBJ2-3, with D possibly TRBD2 on 5 matching bases. CDR1 is SGHNT, CDR2 YYREEE, per germline (reference sequence). With 5 bases removed from V and 0 bases from J, the gap between germline ends came to 13 bases. The CDR3 contains 15 residues. The CDR3 DNA reads as TGTGCCAGCAGTCTCAAAAGCGGAAGCACAGATACGCAGTATTTT. It encodes CASSLKSGSTDTQYF.

The gene calls are TRBV20-1 and TRBJ2-3; no definite D call. Germline V gene lookup returns CDR1 DFQATT and CDR2 SNEGSKA (reference sequence). The germline V and J ends were trimmed by 3 bases and 5 bases, with 6 bases remaining between them. The CDR3 has 11 amino acids. The CDR3 region has the DNA TGCAGTGCTAGGGCAGGAGATACGCAGTATTTT. Its translation: CSARAGDTQYF.

This chain links TRBV7-9 with TRBJ2-3; 9 nucleotides match TRBD1. J was trimmed by 1 base and V by 6 bases; bases with no gene match: 2. Per germline, CDR1 SEHNR and CDR2 FQNEAQ (reference sequence). The CDR3 covers 14 residues. CDR3 DNA: TGTGCCAGCAGTAGGACAGGGGGCACAGATACGCAGTATTTT. Translation gives CASSRTGGTDTQYF.

The chain is built from TRBV4-1 and TRBJ1-5; 12 nucleotides line up with TRBD1. CDR1 and CDR2 from the germline V gene are MGHRA and YSYEKL. J gave up 10 bases and V 2 bases, and 9 bases lay outside the gene matches. The CDR3 is 16 residues long. CDR3 loop: CASSQQSGTGGHPQHF. The CDR3 nucleotides read TGCGCCAGCAGCCAACAATCCGGGACAGGGGGCCACCCCCAGCATTTT.

The CDR3 region is CASSGQTGGGEQFF. The DNA of the CDR3 is TGTGCCAGCAGTGGCCAGACAGGGGGCGGTGAGCAGTTCTTC. V and J are TRBV6-4 and TRBJ2-1; 10 bases fit TRBD1. V gave up 4 bases and J gave up 9 bases; unmatched junction bases: 6. The V gene's germline CDR1 is MRHNA and CDR2 SNTAGT. The CDR3 covers 14 residues.

CDR3 coding DNA: TGCGCCAGCAGCTTGACCGCCGGGGGTTCTGGCTACACCTTC. It encodes CASSLTAGGSGYTF. V is TRBV5-1 and J is TRBJ1-2; D is perhaps TRBD1 (5 bases). With 1 base removed from V and 7 bases from J, the gap between germline ends came to 14 bases. Germline V gene sequence: CDR1 SGHRS, CDR2 YFSETQ. The CDR3 runs 14 residues.

The V gene is TRBV6-6, the J gene TRBJ1-4; tentatively, D is TRBD1 (6 bases). The V and J ends lost 6 bases and 12 bases respectively, with 14 bases between them. Germline CDR1 MNHNY, CDR2 SVGAGI (reference sequence). The CDR3 sequence is 12 residues long. The CDR3 is CASSEGQWELFF. The CDR3, as DNA: TGTGCCAGCAGCGAGGGACAATGGGAACTGTTTTTT.

The V and J genes are TRBV27 and TRBJ2-1; 7 bases map to TRBD2. Trimming took 5 bases from V and 6 from J; bases not matched to a gene: 16. The V gene's germline CDR1 is MNHEY and CDR2 SMNVEV (reference sequence). The CDR3 is 17 residues long. The CDR3 reads CASSRNPQGPGGNEQFF. CDR3 in DNA: TGTGCCAGCAGTCGCAACCCCCAGGGACCGGGGGGCAATGAGCAGTTCTTC.

This sequence joins TRBV7-2 and TRBJ2-1; TRBD2 is a possible D gene (5 bases). This CDR3 spans 15 amino acids. Germline V gives CDR1 SGHTA, CDR2 FQGNSA. Trimming took 0 bases from V and 0 from J, leaving 6 bases between them. Written as DNA, the CDR3 is TGTGCCAGCAGCTTAGCGGGGAGCTCCTACAATGAGCAGTTCTTC. This encodes CASSLAGSSYNEQFF.

The rearrangement joins TRBV19 to TRBJ1-1; 7 bases are shared with TRBD1. V was clipped by 7 bases and J by 1 base; unmatched bases: 9. Per the germline V gene, CDR1 is LNHDA and CDR2 is SQIVND (reference sequence). The CDR3 covers 15 residues. DNA for the CDR3: TGTGCCAGTATCATCGGGGGACAGAGGAACACTGAAGCTTTCTTT. Translation: CASIIGGQRNTEAFF. The full variable domain, rest sourced from reference TRBV19 and TRBJ1-1, is DGGITQSPKYLFRKEGQNVTLSCEQNLNHDAMYWYRQDPGQGLRLIYYSQIVNDFQKGDIAEGYSVSREKKESFPLTVTSAQKNPTAFYLCASIIGGQRNTEAFFGQGTRLTVV.